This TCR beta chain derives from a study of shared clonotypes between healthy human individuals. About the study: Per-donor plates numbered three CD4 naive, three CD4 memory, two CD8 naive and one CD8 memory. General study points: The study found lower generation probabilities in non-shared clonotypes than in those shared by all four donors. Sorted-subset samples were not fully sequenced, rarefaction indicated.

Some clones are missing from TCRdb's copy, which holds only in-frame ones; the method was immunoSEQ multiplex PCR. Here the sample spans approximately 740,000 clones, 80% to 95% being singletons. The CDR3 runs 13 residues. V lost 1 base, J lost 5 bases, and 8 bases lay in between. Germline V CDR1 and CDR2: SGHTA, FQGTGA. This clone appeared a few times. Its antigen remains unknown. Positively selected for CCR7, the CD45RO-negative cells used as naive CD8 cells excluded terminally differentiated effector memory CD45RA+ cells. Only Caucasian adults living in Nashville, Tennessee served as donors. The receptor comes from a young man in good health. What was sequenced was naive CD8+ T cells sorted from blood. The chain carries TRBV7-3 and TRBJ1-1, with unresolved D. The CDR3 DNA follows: TGTGCCAGCAGCTTAAATCGGGTGACTGAAGCTTTCTTT. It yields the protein CASSLNRVTEAFF.